This is a list of T cell receptor beta chains from one sample in a study of blood T cells in healthy people across ages. In TCRdb, the 5' RACE reads were re-called with MiXCR into one record per CDR3 protein. Here the sample spans 700,000 to 950,000 distinct CDR3 sequences, roughly 64% being singletons. Sequencing used blood. Receptors originate from a young man in good health. The CDR3 runs from the conserved cysteine through the conserved F or W. The order of the fields is V gene, D gene, CDR3 length, clone size, J gene, CDR3 protein, CDR3 DNA. The D gene is left open where the match is weak. Rows give clone size only sometimes, using once, few, many, or a class for an expanded clone.

v_gene: TRBV3-1; d_gene: -; len: 13; abundance: few; j_gene: TRBJ2-7; CDR3aa: CASSQDMDREQYF; CDR3nt: TGTGCCAGCAGCCAAGATATGGATCGAGAGCAGTACTTC
v_gene: TRBV6-2/TRBV6-3; d_gene: -; len: 14; abundance: -; j_gene: TRBJ2-7; CDR3aa: CASRSGRGTYEQYF; CDR3nt: TGTGCCAGCCGGTCCGGGAGAGGGACCTACGAGCAGTACTTC
v_gene: TRBV12-3/TRBV12-4; d_gene: -; len: 14; abundance: few; j_gene: TRBJ1-1; CDR3aa: CASSSRAPRAEAFF; CDR3nt: TGTGCCAGCAGTTCACGGGCCCCACGCGCTGAAGCTTTCTTT
v_gene: TRBV20-1; d_gene: -; len: 15; abundance: many; j_gene: TRBJ1-2; CDR3aa: CSARMSLLANYGYTF; CDR3nt: TGCAGTGCTAGAATGAGTCTTCTGGCTAACTATGGCTACACCTTC
v_gene: TRBV7-9; d_gene: -; len: 14; abundance: -; j_gene: TRBJ2-7; CDR3aa: CASSYKGESYEQYF; CDR3nt: TGCGCCAGCAGCTACAAGGGAGAATCCTACGAGCAGTACTTC
v_gene: TRBV11-2; d_gene: TRBD2; len: 15; abundance: -; j_gene: TRBJ2-5; CDR3aa: CASSLNSGGIDEQYF; CDR3nt: TGTGCCAGCAGCTTAAATAGCGGGGGGATCGATGAGCAGTACTTC
v_gene: TRBV27; d_gene: TRBD2; len: 14; abundance: -; j_gene: TRBJ2-5; CDR3aa: CASSGLAGGETQYF; CDR3nt: TGTGCCAGCAGTGGACTAGCGGGGGGAGAGACCCAGTACTTC
v_gene: TRBV7-9; d_gene: -; len: 15; abundance: -; j_gene: TRBJ1-1; CDR3aa: CASSLGISLNTEAFF; CDR3nt: TGTGCCAGCAGCTTAGGGATTAGCCTGAATACTGAAGCTTTCTTT
v_gene: TRBV5-1; d_gene: -; len: 14; abundance: -; j_gene: TRBJ1-1; CDR3aa: CASSLARMNTEAFF; CDR3nt: TGCGCCAGCAGCTTGGCCAGAATGAACACTGAAGCTTTCTTT
v_gene: TRBV25-1; d_gene: TRBD2; len: 14; abundance: few; j_gene: TRBJ2-7; CDR3aa: CASSLSGTSYEQYF; CDR3nt: TGTGCCAGCAGTCTATCCGGGACTAGCTACGAGCAGTACTTC
v_gene: TRBV7-2; d_gene: TRBD2; len: 16; abundance: few; j_gene: TRBJ2-5; CDR3aa: CASSFFSGGAGETQYF; CDR3nt: TGTGCCAGCAGCTTTTTCAGCGGGGGGGCGGGAGAGACCCAGTACTTC
v_gene: TRBV20-1; d_gene: -; len: 14; abundance: -; j_gene: TRBJ2-5; CDR3aa: CSAPPASAAETQYF; CDR3nt: TGCAGTGCCCCACCGGCTAGTGCAGCAGAGACCCAGTACTTC
v_gene: TRBV14; d_gene: -; len: 12; abundance: -; j_gene: TRBJ2-7; CDR3aa: CASAGGFNEQYF; CDR3nt: TGTGCCAGCGCCGGGGGTTTCAACGAGCAGTACTTC
v_gene: TRBV15; d_gene: -; len: 14; abundance: -; j_gene: TRBJ2-3; CDR3aa: CATRKDRTWDTQYF; CDR3nt: TGTGCCACCCGTAAGGATCGAACATGGGATACGCAGTATTTT
v_gene: TRBV7-2; d_gene: TRBD2; len: 16; abundance: -; j_gene: TRBJ2-7; CDR3aa: CASSLVPGGISYEQYF; CDR3nt: TGTGCCAGCAGCTTAGTACCCGGGGGGATCTCCTACGAGCAGTACTTC
v_gene: TRBV5-1; d_gene: TRBD1; len: 15; abundance: -; j_gene: TRBJ2-7; CDR3aa: CASSPTGTPTYEQYF; CDR3nt: TGCGCCAGCAGCCCGACAGGGACACCCACCTACGAGCAGTACTTC
v_gene: TRBV11-2; d_gene: TRBD1; len: 14; abundance: few; j_gene: TRBJ2-7; CDR3aa: CASSTRDSPYEQYF; CDR3nt: TGTGCCAGCAGCACCCGGGACAGCCCCTACGAGCAGTACTTC
v_gene: TRBV5-1; d_gene: -; len: 15; abundance: -; j_gene: TRBJ2-3; CDR3aa: CASSLGGTPMDTQYF; CDR3nt: TGCGCCAGCAGCTTGGGCGGGACCCCGATGGATACGCAGTATTTT
v_gene: TRBV18; d_gene: -; len: 12; abundance: once; j_gene: TRBJ2-1; CDR3aa: CASSPGKNEQFF; CDR3nt: TGTGCCAGCTCACCTGGGAAGAATGAGCAGTTCTTC
v_gene: TRBV2; d_gene: -; len: 12; abundance: -; j_gene: TRBJ2-1; CDR3aa: CASGGPNNEQFF; CDR3nt: TGTGCCAGCGGGGGGCCAAACAATGAGCAGTTCTTC